This entry concerns a single T cell receptor beta chain. The sample comes from a study of blood T cell repertoires in COVID-19. Across the study: Collection of acute and convalescent COVID-19 samples took place in the United States, Italy and Spain.

Germline loops: CDR1 SNHLY, CDR2 FYNNEI. The V end lost 2 bases, the J end lost 13 bases, and 11 bases lay between the germline ends. CDR3 length: 12 residues. Original analysis: The authors estimated nucleated cell counts from reference gene primer amplification. Only in-frame clones appear in the TCRdb table, and some are missing; sequencing was by immunoSEQ multiplex PCR. V, J and clone size reflect that table, while D and trimming were determined from the DNA. The sample has roughly 250,000 clones; 70% to 90% are singletons. The V gene is TRBV2, the J gene TRBJ2-2; D unclear. The sequenced sample consisted of PBMCs or T cells enriched from blood (not recorded which). This TCR was sampled from a woman in her 40s with acute COVID-19. The CDR3, as DNA: TGTGCCAGCAGTGAAAGTTTAGTTGGGCTGTTTTTT. This codes for CASSESLVGLFF.